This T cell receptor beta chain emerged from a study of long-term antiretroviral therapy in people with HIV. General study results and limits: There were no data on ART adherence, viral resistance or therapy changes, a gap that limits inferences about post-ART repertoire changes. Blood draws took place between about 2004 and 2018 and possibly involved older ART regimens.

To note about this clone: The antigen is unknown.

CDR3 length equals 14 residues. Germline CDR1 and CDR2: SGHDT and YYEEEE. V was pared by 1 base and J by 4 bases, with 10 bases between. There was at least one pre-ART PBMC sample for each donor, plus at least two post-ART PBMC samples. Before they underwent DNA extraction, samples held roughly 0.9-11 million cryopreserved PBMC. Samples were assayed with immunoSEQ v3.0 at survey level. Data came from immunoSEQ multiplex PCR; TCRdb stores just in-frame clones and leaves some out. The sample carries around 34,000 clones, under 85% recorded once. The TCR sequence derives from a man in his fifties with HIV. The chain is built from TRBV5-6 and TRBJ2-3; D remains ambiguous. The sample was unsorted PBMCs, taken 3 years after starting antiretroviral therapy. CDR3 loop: CASSLSAGADTQYF. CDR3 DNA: TGTGCCAGCAGCTTGTCGGCCGGCGCAGATACGCAGTATTTT.